The 24 T cell receptor beta chains below all came from one sample that was sequenced in a study of CD8 T cells in Susac syndrome. About 0.5 to 1 ug RNA was reverse transcribed with random hexamers. TCRdb ran MiXCR on the immunoSEQ multiplex PCR reads and lists one entry per CDR3 protein. The data show roughly 140,000 distinct CDR3 sequences, with 90% to 95% seen just once and roughly 0.27% held by the top ten. The sequenced sample was CD8+ T cells from PBMCs. These TCRs come from a human donor in good health.

The genes are TRBV28 and TRBJ2-7, with TRBD2 as a possible D gene (5 bases). Germline V gene lookup returns CDR1 MDHEN and CDR2 SYDVKM. V was trimmed by 7 bases and J by 1 base, leaving 14 bases between them. This CDR3 is 14 amino acids long. CDR3 nucleotide sequence: TGTGCCAGCATCGGCGTGGGAGAGTCCTACGAGCAGTACTTC. It specifies CASIGVGESYEQYF.

The rearrangement uses TRBV27 and TRBJ2-1; perhaps TRBD2 as D (5 bases). The V gene lost 3 bases and the J gene lost 3 bases, with 9 bases spanning the gap. From germline, CDR1 is MNHEY and CDR2 SMNVEV (reference sequence). This CDR3 is 14 amino acids long. CDR3 loop: CASSFGLGYNEQFF. The CDR3 nucleotides read TGTGCCAGCAGTTTCGGACTGGGCTACAATGAGCAGTTCTTC.

This clonotype was detected a few times. The genes are TRBV5-1 and TRBJ2-7; D is perhaps TRBD1 (5 bases). V was cut by 4 bases and J by 4 bases, with 9 bases left in between. The CDR3 has 12 amino acids. The germline CDR1 and CDR2 sequences are SGHRS and YFSETQ. The CDR3 loop is CASSPGLYEQYF. DNA for the CDR3: TGCGCCAGCAGCCCAGGGTTATACGAGCAGTACTTC.

The chain combines TRBV4-3 with TRBJ2-1; perhaps D is TRBD1 or TRBD2 (5 bases each). V shed 0 bases and J shed 10 bases, with 13 bases lying between them. This CDR3 spans 14 amino acids. CDR1 LGHNA and CDR2 YSLEER come from the germline V gene. The CDR3 is CASSQDWGMGEQFF. Here the CDR3 DNA reads TGCGCCAGCAGCCAAGATTGGGGGATGGGAGAGCAGTTCTTC.

The chain carries TRBV4-3 and TRBJ2-7; perhaps TRBD2 as D (7 bases). The CDR3 contains 15 residues. Trimming took 0 bases from V and 7 from J, leaving 16 bases between them. CDR1 and CDR2 (germline): LGHNA, YSLEER. CDR3 bases: TGCGCCAGCAGCCAAGACGGCGCGGGGGCCCGAGAGCAGTACTTC. The encoded protein is CASSQDGAGAREQYF.

The J gene is TRBJ2-1, the V gene TRBV2; 7 bases fit TRBD2. Per germline, CDR1 SNHLY and CDR2 FYNNEI. V was clipped by 8 bases and J by 3 bases; unmatched bases: 4. This CDR3 has 13 residues. The CDR3 region has the DNA TGTGCCAGCGGGCTAGCGGACTACAATGAGCAGTTCTTC. Translated: CASGLADYNEQFF. Full variable domain (remainder filled in from reference TRBV2 and TRBJ2-1): EPEVTQTPSHQVTQMGQEVILRCVPISNHLYFYWYRQILGQKVEFLVSFYNNEISEKSEIFDDQFSVERPDGSNFTLKIRSTKLEDSAMYFCASGLADYNEQFFGPGTRLTVL.

The rearrangement uses TRBV9 and TRBJ2-7; D gene ambiguous. The germline CDR1 and CDR2 sequences are SGDLS and YYNGEE. V was clipped by 7 bases and J by 0 bases, with 11 bases between them. CDR3 length equals 13 residues. The CDR3 reads CASADPHSYEQYF. CDR3 DNA sequence: TGTGCCAGCGCGGACCCGCACTCCTACGAGCAGTACTTC.

The chain joins TRBV6-2 or TRBV6-3 to TRBJ2-1; 12 nucleotides match TRBD2. CDR1 is MNHEY and CDR2 is SVGEGT in the germline V gene. The CDR3 sequence is 16 residues long. Trimming at V came to 5 bases and at J to 4 bases, leaving 6 bases not matched to a gene. The DNA for the CDR3 is TGTGCCAGCAGTCCACTAGCGGGAGGCTTTTACAATGAGCAGTTCTTC. Residues: CASSPLAGGFYNEQFF.

V gene TRBV7-9 combines with J gene TRBJ2-7; 10 bases match TRBD2. The CDR3 covers 13 residues. V trimming: 11 bases; J trimming: 4 bases; junction bases outside the gene matches: 8. CDR1 and CDR2 (germline): SEHNR, FQNEAQ (reference sequence). The CDR3 region has the DNA TGTGCCGTATCCGGGACTAGCGTGTACGAGCAGTACTTC. This translates into CAVSGTSVYEQYF.

The chain is built from TRBV27 and TRBJ2-7; the match to TRBD2 covers 11 bases. Trimming cost V 0 bases and J 5 bases; bases outside gene matches: 6. Germline CDR1 reads MNHEY; CDR2 reads SMNVEV (reference sequence). The CDR3 contains 16 residues. CDR3 protein: CASSLSPSGRLNEQYF. CDR3 DNA sequence: TGTGCCAGCAGTTTATCTCCTAGCGGGAGGCTCAACGAGCAGTACTTC.

The chain joins TRBV7-2 to TRBJ2-3; a possible D gene is TRBD1 (5 bases). CDR3 length: 15 residues. V gave up 5 bases and J gave up 2 bases, with 14 bases separating them. Germline CDR1 and CDR2: SGHTA and FQGNSA. CDR3 residues: CASSLGHFTTDTQYF. The CDR3 DNA reads TGTGCCAGCAGCCTGGGGCACTTCACCACAGATACGCAGTATTTT.

The genes are TRBV5-4 and TRBJ2-2, with D perhaps matching TRBD2 (6 bases). Trimming took off 2 bases at V and 5 bases at J, with 13 bases between the two ends. This CDR3 contains 15 residues. From germline, CDR1 is SGHNT and CDR2 YYREEE (reference sequence). CDR3 in amino acids: CASSFAGLGTGELFF. CDR3 DNA sequence: TGTGCCAGCAGCTTCGCGGGATTGGGTACCGGGGAGCTGTTTTTT.

The chain is built from TRBV6-2 or TRBV6-3 and TRBJ1-1; TRBD1 matches at 10 bases. Germline CDR1 and CDR2: MNHEY and SVGEGT. V shed 5 bases, J shed 4 bases, and the junction held 7 bases outside the gene matches. The CDR3 runs 15 residues. The CDR3 sequence is CASSRTGGFSTEAFF. In nucleotides, the CDR3 is TGTGCCAGCAGTCGGACAGGGGGTTTTTCCACTGAAGCTTTCTTT.

The V call is TRBV7-3, the J call TRBJ2-2; D unresolved. This CDR3 is built from 12 residues. V was cut by 8 bases and J by 4 bases, with 8 bases left in between. Germline-derived CDR1 and CDR2 are SGHTA and FQGTGA. The CDR3 nucleotides are TGTGCCAGCGACTCGGGCACCGGGGAGCTGTTTTTT. As protein: CASDSGTGELFF.

The chain couples TRBV28 to TRBJ2-5; 7 bases line up with TRBD1. The V and J ends lost 6 bases and 5 bases, in that order; junction bases with no gene match: 12. The CDR3 has 15 residues. Germline values: CDR1 MDHEN, CDR2 SYDVKM. The CDR3 protein is CASSPGQAAGETQYF. The DNA of the CDR3 is TGTGCCAGCAGCCCAGGACAGGCCGCCGGGGAGACCCAGTACTTC.

The genes are TRBV12-3 or TRBV12-4 and TRBJ2-1; perhaps D is TRBD1 or TRBD2 (6 bases each). CDR3 length: 14 residues. V dropped 7 bases and J dropped 4 bases, with 14 bases sitting between them. The CDR3 spells CASTLRDIYNEQFF. The DNA for the CDR3 is TGTGCCAGCACCTTGCGGGACATTTACAATGAGCAGTTCTTC.

This sequence joins TRBV24-1 and TRBJ2-7, with D perhaps TRBD1 or TRBD2 (5 bases each). The CDR3 extends over 18 amino acids. Deletions cut 3 bases from V and 7 bases from J, with 27 bases between. Germline V CDR1 and CDR2: KGHDR, SFDVKD. The CDR3 nucleotides read TGTGCCACCAGTGATACCGCCCGGGACCCCTACTCTACGTGGGAGCAGTACTTC. It translates to CATSDTARDPYSTWEQYF.

The chain carries TRBV29-1 and TRBJ1-1; 7 bases fit TRBD1. Germline trimming cut 7 bases from V and 1 base from J; bases unmatched to any gene: 12. The germline CDR1 and CDR2 sequences are SQVTM and ANQGSEA. This CDR3 contains 15 residues. Here the CDR3 DNA reads TGCAGCGCGCAGGGGGGATTTTTGGAGAACACTGAAGCTTTCTTT. It is translated as CSAQGGFLENTEAFF. Supplemented by reference TRBV29-1 and TRBJ1-1, the full variable domain reads SAVISQKPSRDICQRGTSLTIQCQVDSQVTMMFWYRQQPGQSLTLIATANQGSEATYESGFVIDKFPISRPNLTFSTLTVSNMSPEDSSIYLCSAQGGFLENTEAFFGQGTRLTVV.

This clonotype showed up just once. The chain joins TRBV27 to TRBJ1-2; no clear D gene. This CDR3 region has 16 residues. Germline V CDR1 and CDR2: MNHEY, SMNVEV (reference sequence). Deletions cut 0 bases from V and 1 base from J, with 12 bases between. The CDR3 sequence is CASSLSTSGSNYGYTF. CDR3 in DNA: TGTGCCAGCAGTTTATCGACCTCCGGGAGTAACTATGGCTACACCTTC.

In this sample, this clonotype turned up once. The chain joins TRBV4-3 to TRBJ2-1; tentatively, D is TRBD2 (6 bases). From germline, CDR1 is LGHNA and CDR2 YSLEER. Trimming cost V 2 bases and J 3 bases, with 17 bases left between them. This CDR3 has 17 residues. Here the CDR3 DNA reads TGCGCCAGCAGCCAATCCTTCTCGGGAGTAGGCTACAATGAGCAGTTCTTC. Translation gives CASSQSFSGVGYNEQFF.

The chain carries TRBV30 and TRBJ2-7; D remains ambiguous. The CDR3 runs 12 residues. In germline, CDR1 is GTSNPN, CDR2 SVGIG (reference sequence). Trimming cost V 3 bases and J 5 bases, with 11 bases left between them. The CDR3 bases are TGTGCCTGGAGCCTAAACTGGGACGAGCAGTACTTC. This gives the protein CAWSLNWDEQYF. Filled out from reference TRBV30 and TRBJ2-7, the complete variable domain reads SQTIHQWPATLVQPVGSPLSLECTVEGTSNPNLYWYRQAAGRGLQLLFYSVGIGQISSEVPQNLSASRPQDRQFILSSKKLLLSDSGFYLCAWSLNWDEQYFGPGTRLTVT.

This clonotype was observed once. The chain recombines TRBV19 with TRBJ2-7; unclear D gene. The CDR3 is 15 amino acids. Germline CDR1 reads LNHDA; CDR2 reads SQIVND (reference sequence). V gave up 3 bases and J gave up 3 bases, with 15 bases separating them. The CDR3 DNA reads TGTGCCAGTAGTATCTTTCTTGGCAGACTCTACGAGCAGTACTTC. The encoded protein is CASSIFLGRLYEQYF. Using reference TRBV19 and TRBJ2-7 for the parts outside the CDR3, the full variable domain is DGGITQSPKYLFRKEGQNVTLSCEQNLNHDAMYWYRQDPGQGLRLIYYSQIVNDFQKGDIAEGYSVSREKKESFPLTVTSAQKNPTAFYLCASSIFLGRLYEQYFGPGTRLTVT.

The chain has TRBV20-1 and TRBJ2-7, with a weak D call TRBD2 (6 bases). The CDR3 loop spans 14 amino acids. The ends were cut back, 6 bases at V and 0 bases at J, with 15 bases in the middle. Germline V gene data show CDR1 as DFQATT and CDR2 as SNEGSKA (reference sequence). The CDR3 spells CSAPRDSLSYEQYF. CDR3 nucleotides: TGCAGTGCGCCGCGGGACTCCCTCTCCTACGAGCAGTACTTC.

The chain employs TRBV28 and TRBJ2-7; 8 positions match TRBD1. The V gene's germline CDR1 is MDHEN and CDR2 SYDVKM. The V and J ends lost 7 bases and 4 bases, in that order; junction bases with no gene match: 12. The CDR3 is 15 residues long. The DNA of the CDR3 is TGTGCCAGCACGAGTTTTCGACAGGGGAGTTACGAGCAGTACTTC. As protein: CASTSFRQGSYEQYF. Full variable domain (rest looked up from reference TRBV28 and TRBJ2-7): DVKVTQSSRYLVKRTGEKVFLECVQDMDHENMFWYRQDPGLGLRLIYFSYDVKMKEKGDIPEGYSVSREKKERFSLILESASTNQTSMYLCASTSFRQGSYEQYFGPGTRLTVT.